This T cell receptor (beta chain) originates from a study of cytomegalovirus exposure and HLA in healthy donors. Study results and caveats: According to the study, 150 to 200 TCR beta chains were cytomegalovirus-associated. There were a few CMV-associated chains whose specificity for CMV antigens was confirmed in vitro. The analysis excluded some indistinguishable V segments, including TRBV6-2 and TRBV6-3. Donors belonging to an Asian-associated ancestry cluster reportedly showed fewer N-insertions in productive TCRs than the roughly 670-donor mean, according to what a later analysis found.

About this clone: Its antigen is not identified.

Researchers ran the PCR with 60 Vbeta and 13 Jbeta primers. Assay used: immunoSEQ multiplex PCR; TCRdb lists only in-frame clones, some missing. The table has about 190,000 clones, about 90% seen once. The V gene's germline CDR1 is SGHRS and CDR2 YFSETQ. This CDR3 has 15 amino acids. With V trimmed by 4 bases and J by 12 bases, 11 bases remained unmatched. The sequenced sample consisted of PBMCs. This sequence originates from a man aged 30 to 39 in good health and CMV-seronegative. The chain carries TRBV5-1 and TRBJ2-1; 12 nucleotides align to TRBD1. The CDR3 nucleotides read TGCGCCAGCAGCCCCGGGACAGGGGGCGCGATAGGGCAGTTCTTC. Translating it yields CASSPGTGGAIGQFF.